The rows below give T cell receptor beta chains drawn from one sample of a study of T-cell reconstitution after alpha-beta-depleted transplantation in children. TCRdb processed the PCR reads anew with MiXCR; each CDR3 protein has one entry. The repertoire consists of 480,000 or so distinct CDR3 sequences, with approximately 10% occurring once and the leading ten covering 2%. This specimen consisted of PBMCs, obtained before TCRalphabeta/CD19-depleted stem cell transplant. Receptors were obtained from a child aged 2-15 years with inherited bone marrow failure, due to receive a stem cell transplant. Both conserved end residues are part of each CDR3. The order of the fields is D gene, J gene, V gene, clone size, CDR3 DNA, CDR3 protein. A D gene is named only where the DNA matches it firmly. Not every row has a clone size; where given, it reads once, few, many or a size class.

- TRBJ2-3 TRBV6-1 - TGTGCCAGCAGTGGCACCTGGCCCGATACGCAGTATTTT CASSGTWPDTQYF
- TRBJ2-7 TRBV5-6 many TGTGCCAGCAGCTTAACTAGCTACGAGCAGTACTTC CASSLTSYEQYF
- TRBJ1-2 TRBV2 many TGTAACACAAGGCTAGGGATTAACTATGGCTACACCTTC CNTRLGINYGYTF
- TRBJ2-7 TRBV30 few TGTGCCTGGAGCCCCGGGACCTCCTACGAGCAGTACTTC CAWSPGTSYEQYF
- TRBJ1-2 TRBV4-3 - TGCGCCAGCAGCCAAGATCATGCGGTCTTTTATGGCTACACCTTC CASSQDHAVFYGYTF
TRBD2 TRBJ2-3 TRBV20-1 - TGCCCCCTAGGGGTGGGAGGGCCAGCAGATACGCAGTATTTT CPLGVGGPADTQYF
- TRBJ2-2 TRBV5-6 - TGTGCCAGCAGACCTCCCGGGACCGGGGAGCTGTTTTTT CASRPPGTGELFF
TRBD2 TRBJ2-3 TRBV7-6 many TGTGCCAGCAGCCCAATTAGACTAGCGGGAGAACGTGGAGATACGCAGTATTTT CASSPIRLAGERGDTQYF
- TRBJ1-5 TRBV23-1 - TGCGCCAGCAGTCCGAGGGAGGCTAATCAGCCCCAGCATTTT CASSPREANQPQHF
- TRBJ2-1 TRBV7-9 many TGTGCCAGCAGCTTAGGACAGATAATCAATGAGCAGTTCTTC CASSLGQIINEQFF
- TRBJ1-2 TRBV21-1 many TGTGCCAGCAGCAGAGGCCCCTCCTTAGAAGACAGGAGGTACGGAGGCTACACCTTC CASSRGPSLEDRRYGGYTF
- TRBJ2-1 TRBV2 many TGTGCCAGCAAGAAAATTCGGGAAGCTGAGCAGTTCTTC CASKKIREAEQFF
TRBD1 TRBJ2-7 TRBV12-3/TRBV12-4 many TGTGCCAGCAGACCCGACAGGGGGCTATTCAACGAGCAGTACTTC CASRPDRGLFNEQYF
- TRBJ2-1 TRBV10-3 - TGTGCCATCAGTGAGGCAGGGCAGCCCCTCAATGAGCAGTTCTTC CAISEAGQPLNEQFF
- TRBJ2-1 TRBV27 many TGTGCCAGCAGTTTAAGGGGACCCTACAATGAGCAGTTCTTC CASSLRGPYNEQFF
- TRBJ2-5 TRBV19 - TGTGCCAGTATGGGGTGGGTAGAAGAGACCCAGTACTTC CASMGWVEETQYF
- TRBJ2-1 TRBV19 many TGTGCCAGTAGGTATTCCGGGAGTCCCAATGAGCAGTTCTTC CASRYSGSPNEQFF
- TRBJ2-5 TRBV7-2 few TGTGCCAGCAGCTTAGGGCGGTCGGCCCAAGAGACCCAGTACTTC CASSLGRSAQETQYF
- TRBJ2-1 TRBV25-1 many TGTGCCAGCAGTGAACCGGAGGTGTACAATGAGCAGTTCTTC CASSEPEVYNEQFF
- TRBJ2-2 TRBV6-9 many TGTGCCAGCAGTTACTCGCCGGGGCACACCGGGGAGCTGTTTTTT CASSYSPGHTGELFF
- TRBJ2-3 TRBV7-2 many TGTGCCAGCAGCGATGCTGCGGGTTTGGATACGCAGTATTTT CASSDAAGLDTQYF
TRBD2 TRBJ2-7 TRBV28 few TGTGCCAGCAATGAACTAGCGGGAACCGAGCAGTACTTC CASNELAGTEQYF
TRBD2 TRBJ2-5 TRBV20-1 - TGCAGTGCTAGAGTATCTAGCGGGATGGTGCTGTACTTC CSARVSSGMVLYF
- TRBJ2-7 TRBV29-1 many TGCAGCGTTGTAGCTGGGACATCCTACGAGCAGTACTTC CSVVAGTSYEQYF
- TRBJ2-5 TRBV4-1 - TGCGCCAGCAGCCAACGGGGTCGAGAGACCCAGTACTTC CASSQRGRETQYF
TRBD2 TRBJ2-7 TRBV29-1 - TGCAGCGTTGTCGGGCTAGCGGGAGGGGACGAGCAGTACTTC CSVVGLAGGDEQYF